This TCR beta chain originates from a study of T-cell memory formation after mild COVID-19. This clonotype has a handful of counts. CDR1 and CDR2 from the germline V gene are LGHNA and YNFKEQ. This CDR3 has 14 residues. Trimming pared 1 base from V and 9 bases from J, leaving 13 bases between. MiXCR was run by TCRdb on the 5' RACE reads, yielding one entry per CDR3 protein. In the table there are about 390,000 distinct CDR3 sequences, 15% to 20% of which are singletons. V gene TRBV4-2 combines with J gene TRBJ2-4; maybe TRBD1 (6 bases). Sequenced sample: PBMCs or a T cell subset sorted from them (not recorded which). The TCR comes from a man younger than 30 who had mild COVID-19 (a few samples of this study predate the infection). Cell type and time point are not known. The CDR3 nucleotides are TGTGCCAGCAGCCAAGCCTACAGGGAAGGCATTCAGTACTTC. This translates into CASSQAYREGIQYF.